The following is a T cell receptor beta chain sequence with its context. The target antigen is unknown. This entry comes from a study of cytomegalovirus exposure and HLA in healthy donors. CDR1 KGHSH and CDR2 LQKENI come from the germline V gene. The CDR3 is 13 residues long. The V gene end was trimmed by 8 bases and the J gene end by 5 bases; junction bases not matched to a gene: 8. The PCR used 60 Vbeta and 13 Jbeta primers. Assay: immunoSEQ multiplex PCR; the TCRdb copy retains only in-frame clones and omits some. The data contain more than 90,000 clones, roughly 78% of them singletons. Study results and limitations: In an earlier analysis, most TCR beta V segments were productive about 87% or about 30% of the time. Most CMV-associated TCR beta chains appeared HLA-restricted in a later analysis.

The chain couples TRBV18 to TRBJ2-7, with 8 bases lining up with TRBD2. This receptor was obtained from a woman between 55 and 75 years old in good health and CMV-seronegative. Source material: PBMCs. CDR3 nucleotide sequence: TGTGCCAGCACGACTAGCGTCTTGGACGAGCAGTACTTC. It specifies CASTTSVLDEQYF.